This T cell receptor beta chain was retrieved from a study of blood T cell repertoires in COVID-19. As for the study in general: Both acute and convalescent COVID-19 samples were obtained from the United States, Italy and Spain. T cells, B-cell-depleted T cells, or PBMCs provided the cDNA or gDNA that served as material.

The V and J ends lost 0 bases and 8 bases, in that order; junction bases with no gene match: 6. CDR1 SGDLS and CDR2 YYNGEE come from the germline V gene. The CDR3 spans 15 residues. This clone came up once. Different DNA sequences within this sample yield the same CDR3. Methods used by the authors: Counts of nucleated cells, estimated from reference gene primer amplification, were obtained. Repertoires were generated with immunoSEQ multiplex PCR, while TCRdb's copy carries only in-frame clones and drops some. V and J calls and clone size are those listed in that table; D and trimming were worked out from the DNA. The sample lists under 150,000 clones; 76% were seen once.

Material: peripheral blood. The J gene is TRBJ1-4, the V gene TRBV9; 8 bases agree with TRBD1. The source is a man aged 60 to 75 with acute or convalescent COVID-19. The CDR3 loop reads CASSVDGQGGEKLFF. The CDR3 DNA follows: TGTGCCAGCAGCGTAGATGGACAGGGTGGCGAAAAACTGTTTTTT. Looking up the rest from reference TRBV9 and TRBJ1-4 gives the full variable domain: DSGVTQTPKHLITATGQRVTLRCSPRSGDLSVYWYQQSLDQGLQFLIQYYNGEERAKGNILERFSAQQFPDLHSELNLSSLELGDSALYFCASSVDGQGGEKLFFGSGTQLSVL.